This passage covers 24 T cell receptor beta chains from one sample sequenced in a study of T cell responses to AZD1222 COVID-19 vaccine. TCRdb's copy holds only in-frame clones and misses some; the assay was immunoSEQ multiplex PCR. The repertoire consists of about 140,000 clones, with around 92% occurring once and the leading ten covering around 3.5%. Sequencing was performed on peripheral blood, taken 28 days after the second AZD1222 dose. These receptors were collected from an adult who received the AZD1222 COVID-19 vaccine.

The CDR3 reads CASSLRGQGNTF. In DNA, the CDR3 is TGTGCCAGCAGTTTAAGGGGACAGGGAAACACCTTC. V gene TRBV28 combines with J gene TRBJ1-2; the match to TRBD1 covers 9 bases. The CDR3 consists of 12 residues. V dropped 2 bases and J dropped 12; count of bases not matched to a gene: 4. CDR1 and CDR2 from the germline V gene are MDHEN and SYDVKM.

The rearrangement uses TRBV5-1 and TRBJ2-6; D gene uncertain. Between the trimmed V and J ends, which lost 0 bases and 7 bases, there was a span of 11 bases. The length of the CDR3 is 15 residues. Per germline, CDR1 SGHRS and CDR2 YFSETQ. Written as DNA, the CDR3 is TGCGCCAGCAGCTTGGGGGCAGCCGGCGCCAACGTCCTGACTTTC. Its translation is CASSLGAAGANVLTF.

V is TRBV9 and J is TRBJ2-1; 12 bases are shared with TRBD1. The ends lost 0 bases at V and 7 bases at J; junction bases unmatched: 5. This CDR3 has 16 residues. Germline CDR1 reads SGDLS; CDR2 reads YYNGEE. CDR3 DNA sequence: TGTGCCAGCAGCGTAGGTTGGGACAGGGGGCGTAATGAGCAGTTCTTC. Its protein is CASSVGWDRGRNEQFF.

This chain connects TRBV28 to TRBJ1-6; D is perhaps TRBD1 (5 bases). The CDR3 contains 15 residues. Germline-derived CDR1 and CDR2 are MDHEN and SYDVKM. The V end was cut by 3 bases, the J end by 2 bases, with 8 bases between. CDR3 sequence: CASSFPTAYNSPLHF. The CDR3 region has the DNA TGTGCCAGCAGTTTCCCGACAGCCTATAATTCACCCCTCCACTTT.

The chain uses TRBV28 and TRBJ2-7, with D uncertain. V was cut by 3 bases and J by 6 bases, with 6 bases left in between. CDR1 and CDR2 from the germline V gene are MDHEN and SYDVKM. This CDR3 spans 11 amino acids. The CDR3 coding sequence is TGTGCCAGCAGTTTGCAGCGCGAGCAGTACTTC. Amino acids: CASSLQREQYF.

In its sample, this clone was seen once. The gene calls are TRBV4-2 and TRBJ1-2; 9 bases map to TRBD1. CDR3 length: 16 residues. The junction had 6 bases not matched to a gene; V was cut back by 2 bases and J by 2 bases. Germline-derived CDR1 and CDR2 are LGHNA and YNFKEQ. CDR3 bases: TGTGCCAGCAGCCAACCCGGACAGGGGAGGAACTATGGCTACACCTTC. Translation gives CASSQPGQGRNYGYTF.

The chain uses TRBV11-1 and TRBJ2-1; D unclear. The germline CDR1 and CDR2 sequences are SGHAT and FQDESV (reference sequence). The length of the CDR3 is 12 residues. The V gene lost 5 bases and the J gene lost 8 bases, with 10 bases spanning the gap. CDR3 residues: CASSRLEYEQFF. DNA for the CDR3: TGTGCCAGCAGCCGGTTAGAATATGAGCAGTTCTTC.

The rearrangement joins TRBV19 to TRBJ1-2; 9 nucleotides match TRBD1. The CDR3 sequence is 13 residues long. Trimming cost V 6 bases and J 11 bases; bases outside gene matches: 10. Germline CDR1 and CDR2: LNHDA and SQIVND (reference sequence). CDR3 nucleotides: TGTGCCAGTAGCGATCGGACAGGGGAAAATTACACCTTC. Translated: CASSDRTGENYTF.

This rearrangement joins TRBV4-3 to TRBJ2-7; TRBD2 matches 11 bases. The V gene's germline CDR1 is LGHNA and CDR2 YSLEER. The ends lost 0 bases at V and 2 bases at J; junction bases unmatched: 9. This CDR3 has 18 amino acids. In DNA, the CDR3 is TGCGCCAGCAGCCAAGATAGGGCTAGCGGGAGGAACCCCTACGAGCAGTACTTC. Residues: CASSQDRASGRNPYEQYF.

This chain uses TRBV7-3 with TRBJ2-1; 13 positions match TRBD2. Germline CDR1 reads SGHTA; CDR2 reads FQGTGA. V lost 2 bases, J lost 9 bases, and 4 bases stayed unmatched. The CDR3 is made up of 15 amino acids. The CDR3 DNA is TGTGCCAGCAGCTTATCGACTAGCGGGAGGCGTGAGCAGTTCTTC. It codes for CASSLSTSGRREQFF.

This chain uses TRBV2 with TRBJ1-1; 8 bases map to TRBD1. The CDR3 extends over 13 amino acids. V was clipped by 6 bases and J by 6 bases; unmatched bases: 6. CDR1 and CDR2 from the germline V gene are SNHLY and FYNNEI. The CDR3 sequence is CASRDRELAEAFF. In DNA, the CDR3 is TGTGCCAGCAGGGACAGGGAACTGGCTGAAGCTTTCTTT.

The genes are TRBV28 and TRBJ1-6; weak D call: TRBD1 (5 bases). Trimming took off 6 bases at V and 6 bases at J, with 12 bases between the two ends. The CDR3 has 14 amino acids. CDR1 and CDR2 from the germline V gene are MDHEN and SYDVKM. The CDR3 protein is CASRLLDSNSPLHF. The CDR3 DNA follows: TGTGCCAGCAGACTACTCGACAGTAATTCACCCCTCCACTTT.

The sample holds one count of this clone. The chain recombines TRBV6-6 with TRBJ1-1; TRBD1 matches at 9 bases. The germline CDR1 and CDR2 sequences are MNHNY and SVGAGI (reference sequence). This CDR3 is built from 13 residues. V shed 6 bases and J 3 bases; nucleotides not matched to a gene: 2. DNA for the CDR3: TGTGCCAGCAGGTGGGACAGGGACACTGAAGCTTTCTTT. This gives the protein CASRWDRDTEAFF.

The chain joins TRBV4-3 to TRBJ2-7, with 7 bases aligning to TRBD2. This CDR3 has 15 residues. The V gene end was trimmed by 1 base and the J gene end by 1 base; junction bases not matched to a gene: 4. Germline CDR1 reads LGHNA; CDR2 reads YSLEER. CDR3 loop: CASSQGAAGSYEQYF. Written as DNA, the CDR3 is TGCGCCAGCAGCCAAGGCGCAGCGGGATCCTACGAGCAGTACTTC.

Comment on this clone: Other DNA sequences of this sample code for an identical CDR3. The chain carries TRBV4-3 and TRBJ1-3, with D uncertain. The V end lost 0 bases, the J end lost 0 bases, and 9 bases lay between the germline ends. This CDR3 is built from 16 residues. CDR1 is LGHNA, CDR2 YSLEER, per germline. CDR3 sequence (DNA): TGCGCCAGCAGCCAAGACCGGCTTACCTCTGGAAACACCATATATTTT. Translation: CASSQDRLTSGNTIYF.

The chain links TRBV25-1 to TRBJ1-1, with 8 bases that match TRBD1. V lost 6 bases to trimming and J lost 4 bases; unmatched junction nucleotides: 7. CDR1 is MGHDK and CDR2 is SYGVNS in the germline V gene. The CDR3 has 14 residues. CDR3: CASRDRGGGTEAFF. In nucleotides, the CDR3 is TGTGCCAGCAGAGACAGGGGCGGGGGCACTGAAGCTTTCTTT.

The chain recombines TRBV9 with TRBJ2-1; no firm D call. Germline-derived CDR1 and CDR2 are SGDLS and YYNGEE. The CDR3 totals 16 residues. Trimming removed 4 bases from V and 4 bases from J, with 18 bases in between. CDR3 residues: CASSPEDPSNYNEQFF. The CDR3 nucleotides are TGTGCCAGCAGCCCTGAGGACCCGTCAAATTACAATGAGCAGTTCTTC.

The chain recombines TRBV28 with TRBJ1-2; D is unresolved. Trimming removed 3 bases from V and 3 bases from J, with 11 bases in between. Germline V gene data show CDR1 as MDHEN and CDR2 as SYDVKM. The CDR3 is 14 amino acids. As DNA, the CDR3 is TGTGCCAGCAGTTTGTACCTCCGGGACTATGGCTACACCTTC. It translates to CASSLYLRDYGYTF.

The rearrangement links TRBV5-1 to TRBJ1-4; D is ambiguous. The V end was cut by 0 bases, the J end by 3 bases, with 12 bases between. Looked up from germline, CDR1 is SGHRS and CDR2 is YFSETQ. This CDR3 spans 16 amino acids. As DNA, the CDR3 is TGCGCCAGCAGCTTGGCGGAGGGTGTGTCTAATGAAAAACTGTTTTTT. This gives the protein CASSLAEGVSNEKLFF.

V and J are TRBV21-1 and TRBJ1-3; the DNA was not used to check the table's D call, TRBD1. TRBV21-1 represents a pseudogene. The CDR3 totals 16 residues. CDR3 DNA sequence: TGTGCCAGCAGCAACTTGACAGGGCGGGCTGGAAACACCATATATTTT. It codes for CASSNLTGRAGNTIYF.

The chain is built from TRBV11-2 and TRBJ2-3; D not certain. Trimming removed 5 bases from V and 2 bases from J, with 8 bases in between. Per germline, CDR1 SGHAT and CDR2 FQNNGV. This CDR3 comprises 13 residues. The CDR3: CASSEVSTDTQYF. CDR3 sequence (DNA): TGTGCCAGCAGCGAAGTTTCCACAGATACGCAGTATTTT.

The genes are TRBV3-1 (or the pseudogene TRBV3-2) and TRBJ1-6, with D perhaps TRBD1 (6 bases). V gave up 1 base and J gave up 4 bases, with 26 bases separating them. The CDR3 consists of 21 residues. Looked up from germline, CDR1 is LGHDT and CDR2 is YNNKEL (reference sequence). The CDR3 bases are TGTGCCAGCAGCCAAGCTACTCTGCCGGGGGGCTCTGTCACTTATAATTCACCCCTCCACTTT. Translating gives CASSQATLPGGSVTYNSPLHF.

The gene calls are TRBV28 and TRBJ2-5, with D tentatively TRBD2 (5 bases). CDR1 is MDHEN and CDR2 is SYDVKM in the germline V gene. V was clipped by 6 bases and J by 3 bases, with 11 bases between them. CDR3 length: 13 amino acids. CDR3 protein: CASRPVGEETQYF. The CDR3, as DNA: TGTGCCAGCAGACCTGTCGGGGAAGAGACCCAGTACTTC. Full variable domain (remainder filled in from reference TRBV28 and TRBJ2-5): DVKVTQSSRYLVKRTGEKVFLECVQDMDHENMFWYRQDPGLGLRLIYFSYDVKMKEKGDIPEGYSVSREKKERFSLILESASTNQTSMYLCASRPVGEETQYFGPGTRLLVL.

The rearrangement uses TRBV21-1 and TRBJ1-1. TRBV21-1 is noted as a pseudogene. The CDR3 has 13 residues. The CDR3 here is CASAGLLNTEAFF. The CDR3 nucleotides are TGTGCCAGCGCGGGGCTTCTCAACACTGAAGCTTTCTTT.